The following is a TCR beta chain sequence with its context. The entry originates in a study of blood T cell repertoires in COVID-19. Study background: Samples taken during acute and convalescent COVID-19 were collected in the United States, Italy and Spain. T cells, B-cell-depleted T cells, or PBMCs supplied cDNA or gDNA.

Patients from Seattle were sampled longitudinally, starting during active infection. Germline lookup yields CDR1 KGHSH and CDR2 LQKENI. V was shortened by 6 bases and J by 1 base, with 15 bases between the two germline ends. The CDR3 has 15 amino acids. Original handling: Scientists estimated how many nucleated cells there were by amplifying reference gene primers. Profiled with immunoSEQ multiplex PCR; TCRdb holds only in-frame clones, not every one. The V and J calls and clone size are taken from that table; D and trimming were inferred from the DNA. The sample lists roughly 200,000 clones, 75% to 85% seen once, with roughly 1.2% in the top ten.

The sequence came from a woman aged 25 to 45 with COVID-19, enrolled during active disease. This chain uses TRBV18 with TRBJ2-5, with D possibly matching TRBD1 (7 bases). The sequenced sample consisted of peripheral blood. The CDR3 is CASSPNRGGQETQYF. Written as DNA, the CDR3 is TGTGCCAGCTCGCCTAACAGGGGAGGCCAAGAGACCCAGTACTTC.